These 3 T cell receptor beta chains were all obtained from the same sample, sequenced in a study of cytomegalovirus exposure and HLA in healthy donors. The PCR employed 60 Vbeta primers together with 13 Jbeta primers. Here immunoSEQ multiplex PCR was the method, and the copy in TCRdb shows in-frame clones only, minus some. The profile covers under 200,000 clones, with around 74% appearing a single time and more than 2.5% taken by the ten largest. Sequencing was carried out using PBMCs. The receptors here all came from a female donor in good health and CMV-seronegative.

The count of this clone is one. This chain uses TRBV18 with TRBJ1-2, with a tentative D call TRBD1 (5 bases). V was pared by 1 base and J by 1 base, with 16 bases between. The CDR3 is made up of 17 amino acids. CDR1 and CDR2 (germline): KGHSH, LQKENI. CDR3 in amino acids: CASSPRAGQLYNYGYTF. DNA for the CDR3: TGTGCCAGCTCACCACGGGCAGGGCAATTATATAACTATGGCTACACCTTC. The variable domain in full, with the rest retrieved from reference TRBV18 and TRBJ1-2, is NAGVMQNPRHLVRRRGQEARLRCSPMKGHSHVYWYRQLPEEGLKFMVYLQKENIIDESGMPKERFSAEFPKEGPSILRIQQVVRGDSAAYFCASSPRAGQLYNYGYTFGSGTRLTVV.

This chain connects TRBV5-1 to TRBJ2-1; D is ambiguous. V lost 1 base and J 10 bases, leaving 9 bases between the germline ends. The CDR3 runs to 12 residues. CDR1 is SGHRS, CDR2 YFSETQ, per germline. CDR3 nucleotide sequence: TGCGCCAGCAGCTTGCCGGTGGGCGAGCAGTTCTTC. Protein: CASSLPVGEQFF.

The genes are TRBV19 and TRBJ2-7, with D maybe TRBD1 (6 bases). The V gene's germline CDR1 is LNHDA and CDR2 SQIVND (reference sequence). V was clipped by 6 bases and J by 3 bases, with 12 bases between them. This CDR3 region has 13 residues. In DNA, the CDR3 is TGTGCCAGTAGCCGGGACAAGGGCTACGAGCAGTACTTC. Protein sequence: CASSRDKGYEQYF.